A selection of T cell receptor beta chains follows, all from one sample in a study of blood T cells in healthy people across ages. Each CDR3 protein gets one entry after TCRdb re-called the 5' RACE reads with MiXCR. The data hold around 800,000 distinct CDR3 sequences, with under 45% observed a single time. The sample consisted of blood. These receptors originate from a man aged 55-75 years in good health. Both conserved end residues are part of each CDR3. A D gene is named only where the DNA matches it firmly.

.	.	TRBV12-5	CASGLDTSLEQYF
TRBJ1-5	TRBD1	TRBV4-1	CASSQRSGDSSEINNQPQHF
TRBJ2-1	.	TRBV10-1	CASSEFRPGSNNEQFF
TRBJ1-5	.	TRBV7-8	CASSPNYQPQHF
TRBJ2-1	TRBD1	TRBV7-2	CASTPGQQETQFF
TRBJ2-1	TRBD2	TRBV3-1	CASSHASLAGARGNEQFF
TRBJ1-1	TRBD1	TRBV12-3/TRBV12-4	CASSPYRGHMNTEAFF
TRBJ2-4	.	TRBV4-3	CASSQGTPGIQYF
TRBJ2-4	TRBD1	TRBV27	CASSTGQGVEQYF
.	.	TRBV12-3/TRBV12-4	CASSSNYGGYNEQYF
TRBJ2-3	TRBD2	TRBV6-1	CASTPSGGAAALTDTQYF
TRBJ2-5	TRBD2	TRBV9	CASSVEGLAGVRYF
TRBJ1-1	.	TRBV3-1	CASSQPRGGGNTEAFF
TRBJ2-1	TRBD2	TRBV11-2	CASSSGGSGNEQFF
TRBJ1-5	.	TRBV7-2	CASSPGQAKNQPQHF
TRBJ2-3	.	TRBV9	CASSVLLGDTQYF
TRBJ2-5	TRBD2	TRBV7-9	CASSLKGTNQETQYF
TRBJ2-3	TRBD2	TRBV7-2	CASRQGSSGEPYTQYF